These 32 T cell receptor beta chains originate from one sample sequenced in a study of blood T cell repertoires in COVID-19. Clones were read by immunoSEQ multiplex PCR, and TCRdb kept only the in-frame ones, dropping some. The table records around 270,000 clones, 88% of them present only once. The material sequenced was peripheral blood. Receptors originate from a man in his sixties who had recovered from COVID-19.

The chain uses TRBV7-9 and TRBJ1-5, with D unclear. Germline assignment: CDR1 SEHNR and CDR2 FQNEAQ (reference sequence). V was cut by 1 base and J by 0 bases, with 10 bases left in between. There are 16 residues in the CDR3. The CDR3 DNA reads as TGTGCCAGCAGCTTAGGTCCCCGTTCTAGCAATCAGCCCCAGCATTTT. As protein: CASSLGPRSSNQPQHF.

CDR3 DNA: TGTGCCAGTAGTAGGGGCCTAGACCGGGACAGGGGCTACAATGAGCAGTTCTTC. Translated, it gives CASSRGLDRDRGYNEQFF. The genes are TRBV19 and TRBJ2-1; 10 bases line up with TRBD1. The CDR3 is 18 amino acids. The germline CDR1 and CDR2 sequences are LNHDA and SQIVND (reference sequence). V dropped 4 bases and J dropped 3; count of bases not matched to a gene: 12.

The V and J genes are TRBV6-1 and TRBJ1-1; D is ambiguous. The CDR3 consists of 14 residues. The ends were cut back, 3 bases at V and 4 bases at J, with 12 bases in the middle. From germline, CDR1 is MNHNS and CDR2 SASEGT. DNA for the CDR3: TGTGCCAGCAGTGATGTAGGAGGGAGCACTGAAGCTTTCTTT. It is translated as CASSDVGGSTEAFF.

The V and J genes are TRBV6-5 and TRBJ1-6; TRBD1 might be the D (5 bases). The CDR3 has 13 residues. The V gene's germline CDR1 is MNHEY and CDR2 SVGAGI. Trimming removed 6 bases from V and 8 bases from J, with 11 bases in between. CDR3 amino acids: CASRTGGYSPLHF. The CDR3 DNA follows: TGTGCCAGCAGAACAGGTGGATATTCACCCCTCCACTTT.

The chain combines TRBV5-1 with TRBJ2-3, with D uncertain. Germline-derived CDR1 and CDR2 are SGHRS and YFSETQ. CDR3 size: 16 residues. Trimming removed 0 bases from V and 2 bases from J, with 13 bases in between. The CDR3 is CASSLGLAPNTDTQYF. Here the CDR3 DNA reads TGCGCCAGCAGCTTGGGTCTGGCACCCAACACAGATACGCAGTATTTT.

The chain couples TRBV19 to TRBJ2-5; 9 bases agree with TRBD1. Looked up from germline, CDR1 is LNHDA and CDR2 is SQIVND (reference sequence). V lost 5 bases and J lost 2; bases outside the gene matches: 6. The CDR3 extends over 15 amino acids. The CDR3 region is CASSQPGQGQETQYF. In nucleotides, the CDR3 is TGTGCCAGTAGTCAGCCGGGACAGGGACAAGAGACCCAGTACTTC.

CDR3 sequence reads: CASSDGELDGNTIYF. In DNA form, the CDR3 reads TGTGCCAGCAGTGATGGAGAACTAGATGGAAACACCATATATTTT. The rearrangement joins TRBV2 to TRBJ1-3, with unresolved D. The CDR3 is made up of 15 amino acids. Trimming cost V 3 bases and J 3 bases, with 12 bases left between them. Germline CDR1 and CDR2: SNHLY and FYNNEI.

The chain is built from TRBV5-1 and TRBJ2-7; a possible D gene is TRBD2 (6 bases). Trimming took 3 bases from V and 6 from J, leaving 19 bases between them. The V gene's germline CDR1 is SGHRS and CDR2 YFSETQ. CDR3 size: 15 residues. CDR3 DNA: TGCGCCAGCAGCTCTACGACTAGTCCCGCAAGCGAGCAGTACTTC. Protein: CASSSTTSPASEQYF.

The V call is TRBV3-1 (or the pseudogene TRBV3-2), the J call TRBJ2-5; TRBD1 matches 8 bases. V lost 5 bases to trimming and J lost 3 bases; unmatched junction nucleotides: 11. From germline, CDR1 is LGHDT and CDR2 YNNKEL (reference sequence). This CDR3 is 16 amino acids long. Here the CDR3 reads CASSRHFTGQEETQYF. The DNA for the CDR3 is TGTGCCAGCAGCAGACATTTCACGGGACAGGAAGAGACCCAGTACTTC.

V usage is TRBV11-2 and J usage is TRBJ2-1; 7 bases line up with TRBD2. Germline V lookup: CDR1 SGHAT, CDR2 FQNNGV. V trimming: 8 bases; J trimming: 2 bases; junction bases outside the gene matches: 9. There are 15 residues in the CDR3. CDR3 DNA sequence: TGTGCCAGCCATTTGTGGGAGGGAACCTACAATGAGCAGTTCTTC. Protein: CASHLWEGTYNEQFF.

The V gene is TRBV18, the J gene TRBJ2-1; 10 positions agree with TRBD1. The ends lost 0 bases at V and 5 bases at J; junction bases unmatched: 4. CDR1 KGHSH and CDR2 LQKENI come from the germline V gene. This CDR3 is built from 16 residues. CDR3: CASSPPRQGANNEQFF. For the CDR3, the DNA is TGTGCCAGCTCACCACCGAGACAGGGGGCCAACAATGAGCAGTTCTTC.

CDR3 coding DNA: TGTGCCAGCAGCTCGGGGACAGGAGATAATGAAAAACTGTTTTTT. This gives the protein CASSSGTGDNEKLFF. The rearrangement uses TRBV5-5 and TRBJ1-4; 8 bases agree with TRBD1. Germline CDR1 and CDR2: SGHKS and YYEKEE (reference sequence). This CDR3 has 15 amino acids. The ends lost 3 bases at V and 4 bases at J; junction bases unmatched: 5.

The chain employs TRBV19 and TRBJ1-1; possible D gene TRBD1, 6 bases. Trimming took off 7 bases at V and 6 bases at J, with 21 bases between the two ends. The CDR3 extends over 15 amino acids. Germline V gene lookup returns CDR1 LNHDA and CDR2 SQIVND (reference sequence). CDR3 bases: TGTGCCAGTACCATTCCCCTGGGGGCTATCTCTGAAGCTTTCTTT. Its translation: CASTIPLGAISEAFF.

This sequence joins TRBV5-4 and TRBJ2-3, with TRBD2 matching over 12 bases. The ends lost 2 bases at V and 2 bases at J; junction bases unmatched: 3. This CDR3 comprises 16 residues. The germline gives CDR1 SGHNT, CDR2 YYREEE (reference sequence). The CDR3 DNA reads as TGTGCCAGCAGCTTTAGACTAGCGGGGGCCACAGATACGCAGTATTTT. Translation: CASSFRLAGATDTQYF. Full variable domain (missing parts from reference TRBV5-4 and TRBJ2-3): ETGVTQSPTHLIKTRGQQVTLRCSSQSGHNTVSWYQQALGQGPQFIFQYYREEENGRGNFPPRFSGLQFPNYSSELNVNALELDDSALYLCASSFRLAGATDTQYFGPGTRLTVL.

The V gene is TRBV6-5, the J gene TRBJ2-3, with a possible D match to TRBD1 (6 bases). CDR1 and CDR2 (germline): MNHEY, SVGAGI. Trimming shortened V by 8 bases and J by 0 bases, and 12 bases separated the two germline ends. CDR3 length: 14 amino acids. CDR3 protein: CASWRTASTDTQYF. CDR3 nucleotides: TGTGCCAGCTGGCGGACAGCTAGCACAGATACGCAGTATTTT.

This rearrangement joins TRBV2 to TRBJ2-3, with a weak D call TRBD2 (5 bases). The ends were cut back, 8 bases at V and 2 bases at J, with 14 bases in the middle. The CDR3 spans 14 residues. Germline V gene lookup returns CDR1 SNHLY and CDR2 FYNNEI. CDR3 sequence reads: CASPRAYNTDTQYF. CDR3 DNA: TGTGCCAGCCCGAGGGCCTATAACACAGATACGCAGTATTTT.

A few counts support this clone. The genes are TRBV7-2 and TRBJ1-6; D is unresolved. Between the trimmed V and J ends, which lost 4 bases and 4 bases, there was a span of 2 bases. Germline values: CDR1 SGHTA, CDR2 FQGNSA. There are 12 residues in the CDR3. CDR3 sequence: CASSSYNSPLHF. Here the CDR3 DNA reads TGTGCCAGCAGCTCTTATAATTCACCCCTCCACTTT. The whole variable domain, filled in from reference TRBV7-2 and TRBJ1-6, reads GAGVSQSPSNKVTEKGKDVELRCDPISGHTALYWYRQSLGQGLEFLIYFQGNSAPDKSGLPSDRFSAERTGGSVSTLTIQRTQQEDSAVYLCASSSYNSPLHFGNGTRLTVT.

The CDR3 loop reads CASSPTVGANTIYF. The CDR3 DNA follows: TGTGCCAGCAGCCCTACTGTAGGGGCAAACACCATATATTTT. This chain joins TRBV9 and TRBJ1-3; a weak D match, TRBD1 (5 bases). V was cut by 4 bases and J by 6 bases, with 14 bases left in between. The CDR3 runs 14 residues. Germline lookup yields CDR1 SGDLS and CDR2 YYNGEE. Using reference TRBV9 and TRBJ1-3 for the parts outside the CDR3, the full variable domain is DSGVTQTPKHLITATGQRVTLRCSPRSGDLSVYWYQQSLDQGLQFLIQYYNGEERAKGNILERFSAQQFPDLHSELNLSSLELGDSALYFCASSPTVGANTIYFGEGSWLTVV.

V and J are TRBV5-1 and TRBJ1-4; D possibly corresponds to TRBD1 (6 bases). The germline V and J ends were trimmed by 3 bases and 14 bases, with 20 bases remaining between them. This CDR3 comprises 14 residues. Looked up from germline, CDR1 is SGHRS and CDR2 is YFSETQ. In nucleotides, the CDR3 is TGCGCCAGCAGCTCGACCCTCACAGGGACCCAGCTGTTTTTT. Protein: CASSSTLTGTQLFF. Full variable domain (missing parts from reference TRBV5-1 and TRBJ1-4): KAGVTQTPRYLIKTRGQQVTLSCSPISGHRSVSWYQQTPGQGLQFLFEYFSETQRNKGNFPGRFSGRQFSNSRSEMNVSTLELGDSALYLCASSSTLTGTQLFFGSGTQLSVL.

J is TRBJ1-6 and V is TRBV5-1, with TRBD1 matching 7 bases. Losses at the gene ends were 0 bases for V and 3 bases for J; bases not matched to a gene: 3. This CDR3 region has 16 residues. CDR1 is SGHRS, CDR2 YFSETQ, per germline. The CDR3 sequence is CASSLETGSYNSPLHF. CDR3 bases: TGCGCCAGCAGCTTGGAGACAGGGAGCTATAATTCACCCCTCCACTTT. Drawing the rest from reference TRBV5-1 and TRBJ1-6, the complete variable domain is KAGVTQTPRYLIKTRGQQVTLSCSPISGHRSVSWYQQTPGQGLQFLFEYFSETQRNKGNFPGRFSGRQFSNSRSEMNVSTLELGDSALYLCASSLETGSYNSPLHFGNGTRLTVT.

This rearrangement joins TRBV6-5 to TRBJ2-3, with a possible D match to TRBD1 (6 bases). Germline CDR1 reads MNHEY; CDR2 reads SVGAGI. V was clipped by 7 bases and J by 4 bases, with 15 bases between them. The CDR3 extends over 14 amino acids. CDR3 in DNA: TGTGCCAGCACCAAACGGCAGGGGTCAGATACGCAGTATTTT. As protein: CASTKRQGSDTQYF.

The rearrangement joins TRBV11-2 to TRBJ1-1, with TRBD1 as a possible D gene (5 bases). The germline gives CDR1 SGHAT, CDR2 FQNNGV. The CDR3 covers 13 residues. The V end was cut by 0 bases, the J end by 10 bases, with 12 bases between. The CDR3 reads CASSLDSIGAAFF. CDR3 DNA: TGTGCCAGCAGCTTAGATTCGATTGGGGCAGCTTTCTTT.

Turning to this clone: This sample also contains other DNA sequences that code for the same CDR3. This chain joins TRBV18 and TRBJ2-5; D may be TRBD1 (8 bases). The germline CDR1 and CDR2 sequences are KGHSH and LQKENI. V was pared by 6 bases and J by 1 base, with 15 bases between. The length of the CDR3 is 15 residues. The CDR3 region is CASSRGTGGQETQYF. CDR3 DNA sequence: TGTGCCAGCTCGCGGGGGACAGGAGGCCAAGAGACCCAGTACTTC.

This chain uses TRBV5-1 with TRBJ2-5; TRBD1 matches 7 bases. V shed 4 bases and J 4 bases; nucleotides not matched to a gene: 10. The CDR3 has 15 amino acids. Germline V gives CDR1 SGHRS, CDR2 YFSETQ. CDR3 in amino acids: CASSLEQGLGETQYF. The CDR3 nucleotides read TGCGCCAGCAGCCTGGAACAGGGGCTGGGAGAGACCCAGTACTTC.

The chain employs TRBV15 and TRBJ1-1; tentatively, D is TRBD1 (5 bases). The CDR3 covers 14 residues. Germline V CDR1 and CDR2: LNHNV, YYDKDF (reference sequence). V was pared by 0 bases and J by 7 bases, with 12 bases between. This chain's CDR3 is CATSRDVLGGEAFF. CDR3 DNA sequence: TGTGCCACCAGCAGAGATGTGTTGGGGGGTGAAGCTTTCTTT. Complete variable domain (other parts from reference TRBV15 and TRBJ1-1): DAMVIQNPRYQVTQFGKPVTLSCSQTLNHNVMYWYQQKSSQAPKLLFHYYDKDFNNEADTPDNFQSRRPNTSFCFLDIRSPGLGDTAMYLCATSRDVLGGEAFFGQGTRLTVV.

V and J are TRBV6-6 and TRBJ1-5; D might be TRBD1 (6 bases). Germline V CDR1 and CDR2: MNHNY, SVGAGI (reference sequence). The CDR3 is made up of 16 amino acids. The V end was cut by 2 bases, the J end by 6 bases, with 17 bases between. CDR3 coding DNA: TGTGCCAGCAGTTACGAGGGCACAGGGCAAACTCAGCCCCAGCATTTT. Amino acid sequence: CASSYEGTGQTQPQHF.

The rearrangement joins TRBV9 to TRBJ2-1; D might be TRBD1 (5 bases). This CDR3 is 14 amino acids long. Trimming cost V 3 bases and J 6 bases, with 13 bases left between them. The germline gives CDR1 SGDLS, CDR2 YYNGEE. The CDR3, as DNA: TGTGCCAGCAGCGGGGTAGCAGGGATCAATGAGCAGTTCTTC. It encodes CASSGVAGINEQFF.

The chain has TRBV19 and TRBJ2-3; 8 bases are a match to TRBD2. The V gene's germline CDR1 is LNHDA and CDR2 SQIVND (reference sequence). The CDR3 length is 16 residues. V shed 7 bases and J 2 bases; nucleotides not matched to a gene: 11. The CDR3 reads CASTTPSGGHTDTQYF. CDR3 in DNA: TGTGCCAGTACCACCCCAAGCGGGGGACACACAGATACGCAGTATTTT.

This clone has at least ten counts. The CDR3, as DNA: TGTGCCACCAGCAGCCCGGGACTAGCGGGGGTAAAGACCCAGTACTTC. Protein product: CATSSPGLAGVKTQYF. The chain carries TRBV15 and TRBJ2-5; 14 bases are a match to TRBD2. V lost 3 bases and J lost 6; bases outside the gene matches: 6. Germline lookup yields CDR1 LNHNV and CDR2 YYDKDF (reference sequence). The CDR3 has 16 residues.

The chain has TRBV12-3 or TRBV12-4 and TRBJ1-4, with D perhaps TRBD1 (5 bases). The CDR3 sequence is 13 residues long. The ends were cut back, 4 bases at V and 10 bases at J, with 13 bases in the middle. Written as DNA, the CDR3 is TGTGCCAGCAGTTCAGGAAAAACAGGAAAACTGTTTTTT. Amino acid sequence: CASSSGKTGKLFF.

Details on this clone: The junction and the germline gene differ at one end; a read error may be behind it. The chain has TRBV7-7 and TRBJ2-5; TRBD2 matches 7 bases. Germline loops: CDR1 SSHAT, CDR2 FNYEAQ (reference sequence). This CDR3 has 14 amino acids. The CDR3 coding sequence is TGTGCTAGCAGCTCTAGCGGTCCAGAAGAGACCCAGTACTTC. Residues: CASSSSGPEETQYF.

This CDR3 reads CASSLSGGHLSYNEQFF. The CDR3 DNA is TGTGCCAGCAGCCTCAGCGGGGGACACCTCTCCTACAATGAGCAGTTCTTC. This chain links TRBV5-4 with TRBJ2-1; the match to TRBD2 covers 8 bases. This CDR3 has 17 residues. After removal of 4 bases from V and 0 bases from J, the junction contained 9 bases not matched to a gene. From germline, CDR1 is SGHNT and CDR2 YYREEE (reference sequence).